The 2 T cell receptor beta chains given below trace back to one sample, sequenced in a study of early T cells in non-severe SARS-CoV-2 infection. One entry per CDR3 protein results from TCRdb running MiXCR on the 5' RACE reads. This table has 87,000 or so distinct CDR3 sequences, about 12% appearing once. The sample consisted of whole blood. These receptor sequences come from an adult who was a healthcare worker with PCR-confirmed SARS-CoV-2 infection or an uninfected control (not recorded which).

This clonotype was seen ten or more times. V is TRBV7-9 and J is TRBJ1-2, with a possible D match to TRBD1 (6 bases). This CDR3 is built from 13 residues. CDR1 is SEHNR and CDR2 is FQNEAQ in the germline V gene (reference sequence). Between the trimmed V and J ends, which lost 5 bases and 8 bases, there was a span of 15 bases. CDR3 coding DNA: TGTGCCAGCAGCCCAGGGACACTCGCAGGCTACACCTTC. It encodes CASSPGTLAGYTF.

J is TRBJ1-5 and V is TRBV20-1; 8 bases are a match to TRBD1. There are 16 residues in the CDR3. The trim removed 3 bases at V and 1 base at J, leaving 8 bases unmatched. From germline, CDR1 is DFQATT and CDR2 SNEGSKA (reference sequence). CDR3 DNA: TGCAGTGCTAGCGAGGGCAGGGGGCTGAGCAATCAGCCCCAGCATTTT. It is translated as CSASEGRGLSNQPQHF.